This T cell receptor beta chain was captured in a study of chemoradiotherapy in HPV16-positive cancers. Study results and limitations: Functional assays defining HPV-specific T cells used only two HPV16-positive patients. During treatment, candidate HPV-specific clones and E7-related motifs expanded in tumor. Better recurrence-free survival went with HPV-responsive T-cell expansion in HPV16-positive patients.

Trimming took off 4 bases at V and 8 bases at J, with 20 bases between the two ends. The germline V gene has CDR1 MNHNY and CDR2 SVGAGI (reference sequence). This CDR3 comprises 15 residues. Sequenced by immunoSEQ multiplex PCR; TCRdb stores in-frame clones only, minus some. The repertoire holds roughly 12,000 clones, about four fifths seen once, with approximately 1% in the top ten. On this clone: The antigen is undetermined.

Samples were taken several times over chemoradiotherapy. The J gene is TRBJ1-2, the V gene TRBV6-6, with no clear D. The material was obtained from a patient who underwent chemoradiotherapy. The receptor comes from a human donor with HPV-associated anogenital cancer. The CDR3, as DNA: TGTGCCAGCAGTTCCTCGGAAAGGGCGGTAGGAGGCTACACCTTC. Amino acid sequence: CASSSSERAVGGYTF.